The rows below give T cell receptor beta chains drawn from one sample of a study of cytomegalovirus exposure and HLA in healthy donors. Clones were sequenced by immunoSEQ multiplex PCR, and TCRdb holds only the in-frame ones, with some missing. Among some 170,000 clones listed, about four fifths were seen once. Input material: PBMCs. The receptors originated from a man in his fifties in good health and CMV-seropositive. Both conserved end residues are part of each CDR3. Each record gives: J gene, V gene, D gene, clone size, CDR3 protein, CDR3 DNA. The D gene is left open where the match is weak. Clone size is given for some rows only: seen once, a few or many times, or a class if the clone is expanded.

j_call: TRBJ2-7; v_call: TRBV5-6; d_call: NA; clone_size: NA; cdr3_aa: CASSLALEIYEQYF; cdr3_nt: TGTGCCAGCAGCTTGGCTCTAGAGATCTACGAGCAGTACTTC
j_call: TRBJ2-1; v_call: TRBV28; d_call: TRBD2; clone_size: NA; cdr3_aa: CASSLLRGDTYNEQFF; cdr3_nt: TGTGCCAGCAGTTTGTTGCGGGGGGACACCTACAATGAGCAGTTCTTC
j_call: TRBJ2-7; v_call: TRBV7-9; d_call: NA; clone_size: few; cdr3_aa: CASSHIPYEQYF; cdr3_nt: TGTGCCAGCAGCCACATCCCCTACGAGCAGTACTTC
j_call: TRBJ1-1; v_call: TRBV6-1; d_call: TRBD1; clone_size: few; cdr3_aa: CASNWAGGQGAFF; cdr3_nt: TGTGCCAGCAATTGGGCCGGGGGACAGGGGGCTTTCTTT
j_call: TRBJ2-7; v_call: TRBV7-2; d_call: NA; clone_size: NA; cdr3_aa: CASSLRRSSYEQYF; cdr3_nt: TGTGCCAGCAGCTTAAGGCGGAGCTCCTACGAGCAGTACTTC
j_call: TRBJ1-1; v_call: TRBV21-1; d_call: NA; clone_size: NA; cdr3_aa: CASSKKDRRNTEAFF; cdr3_nt: TGTGCCAGCAGCAAGAAGGACAGACGGAACACTGAAGCTTTCTTT
j_call: TRBJ2-3; v_call: TRBV6-4; d_call: TRBD2; clone_size: NA; cdr3_aa: CASSPRGEADTQYF; cdr3_nt: TGTGCCAGCAGCCCCCGGGGGGAGGCGGATACGCAGTATTTT
j_call: TRBJ2-2; v_call: TRBV11-2; d_call: NA; clone_size: few; cdr3_aa: CASSSPSGTHTGELFF; cdr3_nt: TGTGCCAGCAGCTCCCCCTCCGGGACACATACCGGGGAGCTGTTTTTT
j_call: TRBJ2-2; v_call: TRBV13; d_call: TRBD1; clone_size: few; cdr3_aa: CASTSTRQGDTGELFF; cdr3_nt: TGTGCCAGCACCTCAACGCGACAGGGCGACACCGGGGAGCTGTTTTTT
j_call: TRBJ2-1; v_call: TRBV9; d_call: TRBD2; clone_size: NA; cdr3_aa: CASSANDLRGGYEQFF; cdr3_nt: TGTGCCAGCAGCGCCAATGATTTGCGGGGGGGGTATGAGCAGTTCTTC
j_call: TRBJ2-5; v_call: TRBV7-8; d_call: TRBD1; clone_size: NA; cdr3_aa: CASRTDRKQTQYF; cdr3_nt: TGTGCCAGCAGAACGGACAGGAAGCAGACCCAGTACTTC
j_call: TRBJ2-7; v_call: TRBV6-5; d_call: NA; clone_size: NA; cdr3_aa: CASSYFPFYEQYF; cdr3_nt: TGTGCCAGCAGTTACTTCCCCTTTTACGAGCAGTACTTC
j_call: TRBJ1-2; v_call: TRBV28; d_call: NA; clone_size: NA; cdr3_aa: CASRLQGSYGYTF; cdr3_nt: TGTGCCAGCAGGCTGCAGGGGAGCTATGGCTACACCTTC
j_call: TRBJ1-2; v_call: TRBV27; d_call: TRBD1; clone_size: once; cdr3_aa: CASSRPGTGSYGYTF; cdr3_nt: TGTGCCAGCAGCCGTCCCGGGACAGGGTCCTATGGCTACACCTTC
j_call: TRBJ2-5; v_call: TRBV7-6; d_call: NA; clone_size: NA; cdr3_aa: CASSLEHPGYQETQYF; cdr3_nt: TGTGCCAGCAGCTTAGAGCACCCAGGGTACCAAGAGACCCAGTACTTC
j_call: TRBJ2-3; v_call: TRBV15; d_call: NA; clone_size: NA; cdr3_aa: CATSRDRWGGISTDTQYF; cdr3_nt: TGTGCCACCAGCAGAGATAGATGGGGCGGGATCAGCACAGATACGCAGTATTTT